These T cell receptor beta chains were read from a single sample in a study of cytomegalovirus exposure and HLA in healthy donors. Sequenced by immunoSEQ multiplex PCR; TCRdb stores in-frame clones only, minus some. The data contain some 170,000 clones, roughly 89% of them singletons. The sample comprised PBMCs. Receptor source: a man in his late teens or twenties in good health and CMV-seropositive. Both conserved end residues are part of each CDR3. Fields, in order: D gene, J gene, clone size, V gene, CDR3 DNA, CDR3 protein. The D gene is left open where the match is weak. Clone size is not always given. Where it is, it says once, few, many or a class for expanded clones.

D: NA; J: TRBJ1-5; size: NA; V: TRBV28; DNA: TGTGCCAGCCTTTCGGGGGGGAATAATCAGCCCCAGCATTTT; CDR3: CASLSGGNNQPQHF
D: NA; J: TRBJ1-1; size: NA; V: TRBV19; DNA: TGTGCCAGCAAACGCCGGGGGGAGAGCACTGAAGCTTTCTTT; CDR3: CASKRRGESTEAFF
D: NA; J: TRBJ2-1; size: NA; V: TRBV11-2; DNA: TGTGCCAGCAGCTCGGACTCTGCTCCTAATGAGCAGTTCTTC; CDR3: CASSSDSAPNEQFF
D: TRBD1; J: TRBJ2-7; size: NA; V: TRBV6-5; DNA: TGTGCCAGCAGTAAACAGGGGGGAACCTACGAGCAGTACTTC; CDR3: CASSKQGGTYEQYF
D: NA; J: TRBJ2-2; size: NA; V: TRBV6-5; DNA: TGTGCCAGCAGTTTCATATCAGGGTCCGGGGAGCTGTTTTTT; CDR3: CASSFISGSGELFF
D: NA; J: TRBJ1-5; size: NA; V: TRBV19; DNA: TGTGCCAGTACCCTGACAGCTAATAGCAATCAGCCCCAGCATTTT; CDR3: CASTLTANSNQPQHF
D: NA; J: TRBJ2-3; size: NA; V: TRBV7-7; DNA: TGTGCTAGCAGCTTCCATAGCACAGATACGCAGTATTTT; CDR3: CASSFHSTDTQYF
D: NA; J: TRBJ2-3; size: NA; V: TRBV30; DNA: TGTGCCTGGAGTGTGAATATGGGCGATACGCAGTATTTT; CDR3: CAWSVNMGDTQYF
D: TRBD2; J: TRBJ2-1; size: NA; V: TRBV4-1; DNA: TGCGCCAGCAGCCAAGAGACTAGCGTCTACAATGAGCAGTTCTTC; CDR3: CASSQETSVYNEQFF
D: TRBD2; J: TRBJ2-1; size: NA; V: TRBV7-3; DNA: TGTGCCAGCAGCCTCTCCGGGGGGACGAGACGCAATGAGCAGTTCTTC; CDR3: CASSLSGGTRRNEQFF
D: TRBD2; J: TRBJ2-3; size: NA; V: TRBV6-1; DNA: TGTGCCAGCAGTGAAGCGGGGGGTGGGAGGGCCTCCTCGGGGACGCAGTATTTT; CDR3: CASSEAGGGRASSGTQYF
D: NA; J: TRBJ1-2; size: NA; V: TRBV28; DNA: TGTGCCAGCGTCAGGGGTAATGGCTACACCTTC; CDR3: CASVRGNGYTF
D: NA; J: TRBJ1-1; size: NA; V: TRBV2; DNA: TGTGCCAGCAGCCTAAGCAGGGGAACTGAAGCTTTCTTT; CDR3: CASSLSRGTEAFF
D: NA; J: TRBJ1-1; size: NA; V: TRBV4-1; DNA: TGCGCCAGCAGCCAAGATCAGGGTAACACTGAAGCTTTCTTT; CDR3: CASSQDQGNTEAFF
D: NA; J: TRBJ2-7; size: once; V: TRBV4-1; DNA: TGCGCCAGCAGCCAAGAGGCGGGGTTAGCCTACGAGCAGTACTTC; CDR3: CASSQEAGLAYEQYF
D: TRBD2; J: TRBJ2-1; size: NA; V: TRBV7-6; DNA: TGTGCCAGCAGCTTCCTTGGACTAGCGGGAGAAGATGAGCAGTTCTTC; CDR3: CASSFLGLAGEDEQFF
D: TRBD2; J: TRBJ2-2; size: NA; V: TRBV4-1; DNA: TGCGCCAGCAGCCAAAGTGGACTAGCGATGAACACCGGGGAGCTGTTTTTT; CDR3: CASSQSGLAMNTGELFF
D: NA; J: TRBJ1-4; size: NA; V: TRBV6-1; DNA: TGTGCCAGCAGTGAGCGCGGGGGTGCAACTAATGAAAAACTGTTTTTT; CDR3: CASSERGGATNEKLFF
D: NA; J: TRBJ2-1; size: once; V: TRBV28; DNA: TGTGCCAGCAGTTCGCGGGCTAGATTTCAGTTCTTC; CDR3: CASSSRARFQFF
D: TRBD2; J: TRBJ2-1; size: NA; V: TRBV18; DNA: TGTGCCAGCTCACCCGGACTAGCGGGAGGGTATGAGCAGTTCTTC; CDR3: CASSPGLAGGYEQFF
D: NA; J: TRBJ1-1; size: once; V: TRBV6-6; DNA: TGTGCCAGCAGTTTGGAGGGGCCCATTGGGGGAACTGAAGCTTTCTTT; CDR3: CASSLEGPIGGTEAFF
D: TRBD2; J: TRBJ2-1; size: NA; V: TRBV6-5; DNA: TGTGCCAGCAGCCGAGGACTAGCGGACAATGAGCAGTTCTTC; CDR3: CASSRGLADNEQFF
D: TRBD2; J: TRBJ2-7; size: once; V: TRBV5-6; DNA: TGTGCCAGCATCATACACGGGACTAGCTACGAGCAGTACTTC; CDR3: CASIIHGTSYEQYF
D: TRBD1; J: TRBJ1-1; size: NA; V: TRBV6-6; DNA: TGTGCCAGCAGGTTCGACAGGGACACTGAAGCTTTCTTT; CDR3: CASRFDRDTEAFF
D: TRBD2; J: TRBJ2-7; size: NA; V: TRBV5-8; DNA: TGTGCCAGCAGCTTCGAGGCGGGAGTCTACGAGCAGTACTTC; CDR3: CASSFEAGVYEQYF
D: TRBD2; J: TRBJ2-5; size: NA; V: TRBV5-4; DNA: TGTGCCAGCAGCCCTCAACTAGCGGGAGCACAAGAGACCCAGTACTTC; CDR3: CASSPQLAGAQETQYF
D: NA; J: TRBJ1-1; size: NA; V: TRBV10-3; DNA: TGTGCCATCAGTGAGTTGGCAGGCGCTGCTGAAGCTTTCTTT; CDR3: CAISELAGAAEAFF
D: TRBD1; J: TRBJ2-3; size: NA; V: TRBV7-2; DNA: TGTGCCAGCAGCCTCACAGGGGGCGTAGATACGCAGTATTTT; CDR3: CASSLTGGVDTQYF
D: TRBD1; J: TRBJ1-2; size: few; V: TRBV28; DNA: TGTGCCAGCAGTGTTACAGGGGCGGTAGGCTACACCTTC; CDR3: CASSVTGAVGYTF
D: TRBD1; J: TRBJ2-3; size: NA; V: TRBV5-1; DNA: TGCGCCAGCAGCCCCGGACAGGGGGCGCCTTCGGATACGCAGTATTTT; CDR3: CASSPGQGAPSDTQYF
D: TRBD1; J: TRBJ1-2; size: NA; V: TRBV7-9; DNA: TGTGCCAGCAGAAAAGGGGGCCGGGAAGTAGATGGCTACACCTTC; CDR3: CASRKGGREVDGYTF
D: NA; J: TRBJ2-4; size: NA; V: TRBV7-2; DNA: TGTGCCAGCAGTCTTGTAGGGAGTAAAAACATTCAGTACTTC; CDR3: CASSLVGSKNIQYF
D: NA; J: TRBJ1-5; size: NA; V: TRBV11-2; DNA: TGTGCCAGCAGCTTAGATCTGACGGACAAAGCCCAGCATTTT; CDR3: CASSLDLTDKAQHF
D: NA; J: TRBJ2-1; size: once; V: TRBV18; DNA: TGTGCCAGCTCACCTACTAGGTCTGAGCAGTTCTTC; CDR3: CASSPTRSEQFF
D: TRBD2; J: TRBJ2-1; size: few; V: TRBV5-4; DNA: TGTGCCAGCAGCTCGGGAGGGACTAGCCGAGAGCAGTTCTTC; CDR3: CASSSGGTSREQFF